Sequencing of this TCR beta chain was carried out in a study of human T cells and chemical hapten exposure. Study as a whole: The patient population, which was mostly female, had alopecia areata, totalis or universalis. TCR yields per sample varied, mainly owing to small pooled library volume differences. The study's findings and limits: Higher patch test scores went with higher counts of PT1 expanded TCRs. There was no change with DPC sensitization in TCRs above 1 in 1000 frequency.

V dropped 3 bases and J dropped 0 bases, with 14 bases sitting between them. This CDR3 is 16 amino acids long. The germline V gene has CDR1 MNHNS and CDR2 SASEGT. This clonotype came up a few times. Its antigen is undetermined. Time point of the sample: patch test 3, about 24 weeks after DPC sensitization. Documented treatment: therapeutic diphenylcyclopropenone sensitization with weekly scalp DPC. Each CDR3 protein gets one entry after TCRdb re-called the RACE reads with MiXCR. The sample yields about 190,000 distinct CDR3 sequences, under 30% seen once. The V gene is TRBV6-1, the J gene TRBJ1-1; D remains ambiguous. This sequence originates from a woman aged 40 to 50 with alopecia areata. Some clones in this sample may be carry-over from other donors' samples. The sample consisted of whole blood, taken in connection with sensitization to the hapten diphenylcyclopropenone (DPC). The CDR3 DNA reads TGTGCCAGCAGTGACGCTCACCGCGGGGTGAACACTGAAGCTTTCTTT. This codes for CASSDAHRGVNTEAFF.